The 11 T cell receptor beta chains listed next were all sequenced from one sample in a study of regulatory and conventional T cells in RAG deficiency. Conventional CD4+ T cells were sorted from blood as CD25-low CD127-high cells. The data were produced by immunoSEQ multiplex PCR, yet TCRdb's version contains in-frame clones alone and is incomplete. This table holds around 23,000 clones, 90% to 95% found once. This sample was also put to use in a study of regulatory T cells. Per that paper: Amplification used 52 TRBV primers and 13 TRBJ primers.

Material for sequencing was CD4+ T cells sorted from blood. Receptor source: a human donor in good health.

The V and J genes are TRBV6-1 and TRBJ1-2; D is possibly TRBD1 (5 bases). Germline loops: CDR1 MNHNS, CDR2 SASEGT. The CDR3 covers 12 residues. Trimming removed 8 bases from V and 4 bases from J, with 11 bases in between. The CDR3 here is CASRGVTYGYTF. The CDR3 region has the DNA TGTGCCAGCCGGGGGGTTACCTATGGCTACACCTTC.

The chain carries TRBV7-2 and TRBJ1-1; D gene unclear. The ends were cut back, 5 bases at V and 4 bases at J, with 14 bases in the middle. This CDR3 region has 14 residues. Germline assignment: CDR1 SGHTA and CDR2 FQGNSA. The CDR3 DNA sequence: TGTGCCAGCAGCGATAGACGGGGTAGCACTGAAGCTTTCTTT. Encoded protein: CASSDRRGSTEAFF.

DNA for the CDR3: TGTGCCAGCAGTGAAGAGAAAGGAGTATACAATGAGCAGTTCTTC. This sequence encodes CASSEEKGVYNEQFF. This chain links TRBV25-1 with TRBJ2-1; D gene unclear. The V end lost 2 bases, the J end lost 4 bases, and 12 bases lay between the germline ends. There are 15 residues in the CDR3. Germline-derived CDR1 and CDR2 are MGHDK and SYGVNS. Together with reference TRBV25-1 and TRBJ2-1, the CDR3 gives the full variable domain: EADIYQTPRYLVIGTGKKITLECSQTMGHDKMYWYQQDPGMELHLIHYSYGVNSTEKGDLSSESTVSRIRTEHFPLTLESARPSHTSQYLCASSEEKGVYNEQFFGPGTRLTVL.

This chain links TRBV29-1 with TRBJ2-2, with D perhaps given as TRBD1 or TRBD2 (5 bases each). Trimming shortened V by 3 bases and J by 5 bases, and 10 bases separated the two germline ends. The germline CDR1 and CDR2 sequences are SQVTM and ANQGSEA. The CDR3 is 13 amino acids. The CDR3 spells CSVEGEGTGELFF. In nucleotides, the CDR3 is TGCAGCGTTGAGGGGGAAGGGACCGGGGAGCTGTTTTTT.

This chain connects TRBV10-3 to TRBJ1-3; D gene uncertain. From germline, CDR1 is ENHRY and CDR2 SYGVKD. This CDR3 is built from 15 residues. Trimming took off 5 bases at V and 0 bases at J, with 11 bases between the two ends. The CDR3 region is CAISPKLSSGNTIYF. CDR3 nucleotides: TGTGCCATCAGTCCGAAACTGAGCTCTGGAAACACCATATATTTT.

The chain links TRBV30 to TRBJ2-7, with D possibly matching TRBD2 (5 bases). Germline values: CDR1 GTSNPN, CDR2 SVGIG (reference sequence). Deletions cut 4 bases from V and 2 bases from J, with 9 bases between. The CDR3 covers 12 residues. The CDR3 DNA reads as TGTGCCTGGAACCGGACTCCCTACGAGCAGTACTTC. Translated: CAWNRTPYEQYF.

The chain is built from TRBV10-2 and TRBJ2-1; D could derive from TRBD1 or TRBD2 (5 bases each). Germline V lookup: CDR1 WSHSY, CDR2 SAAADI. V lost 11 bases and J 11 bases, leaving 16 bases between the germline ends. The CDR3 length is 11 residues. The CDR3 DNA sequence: TGCGCCCTCTTGAGGGGAGACCAGCAGTTCTTC. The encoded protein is CALLRGDQQFF.

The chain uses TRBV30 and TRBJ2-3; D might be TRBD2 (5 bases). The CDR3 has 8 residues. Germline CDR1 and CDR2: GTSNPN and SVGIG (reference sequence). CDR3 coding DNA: TGTGGGACTCATGCGCAGTATTTT. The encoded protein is CGTHAQYF.

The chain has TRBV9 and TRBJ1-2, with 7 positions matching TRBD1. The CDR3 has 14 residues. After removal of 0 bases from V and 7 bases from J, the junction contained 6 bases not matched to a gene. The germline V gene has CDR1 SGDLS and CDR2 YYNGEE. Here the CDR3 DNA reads TGTGCCAGCAGCGTAGACAGGGGACTAGGTGGCTACACCTTC. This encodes CASSVDRGLGGYTF.

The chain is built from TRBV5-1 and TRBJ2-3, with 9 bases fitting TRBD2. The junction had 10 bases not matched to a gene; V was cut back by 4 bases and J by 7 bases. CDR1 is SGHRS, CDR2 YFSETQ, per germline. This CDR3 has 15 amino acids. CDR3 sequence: CASSTGTSSPNTQYF. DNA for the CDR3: TGCGCCAGCAGCACCGGGACTAGCTCGCCGAATACGCAGTATTTT.

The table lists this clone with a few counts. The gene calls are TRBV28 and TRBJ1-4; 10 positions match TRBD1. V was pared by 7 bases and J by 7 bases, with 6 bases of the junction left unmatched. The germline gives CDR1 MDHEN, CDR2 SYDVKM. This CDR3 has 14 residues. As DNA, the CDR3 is TGTGCCAGCAATCCGGGACAGGGGCTTGAAAAACTGTTTTTT. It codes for CASNPGQGLEKLFF.